This TCR beta chain originates from a study of PD-L1 blockade in urothelial cancer. In the study overall: Blood samples contained a median about 150,000 T cells.

CDR3 size: 15 residues. The V and J ends lost 6 bases and 1 base, in that order; junction bases with no gene match: 5. The germline gives CDR1 SNHLY, CDR2 FYNNEI. Into every PCR, synthetic TCR analog templates were spiked. The data were produced by immunoSEQ multiplex PCR, yet TCRdb's version contains in-frame clones alone and is incomplete. The repertoire holds more than 75,000 clones, with 85% to 95% as singletons. This receptor was obtained from a man in his 60s with urothelial cancer. V gene TRBV2 combines with J gene TRBJ2-7, with 11 bases aligning to TRBD1. Sequencing was performed on PBMCs, taken around atezolizumab (anti-PD-L1) treatment. Here the CDR3 reads CASSAGTGGSYEQYF. In nucleotides, the CDR3 is TGTGCCAGCAGCGCCGGGACAGGGGGTTCCTACGAGCAGTACTTC.